This record concerns one T cell receptor beta chain sequence. What it recognizes is unknown. This specimen comes from a study of Ad26.COV2.S vaccination and SARS-CoV-2 variants. The study, taken as a whole, reports: With respect to non-spike TCR breadth, vaccine and placebo recipients were similar. Higher spike-specific TCR breadth was found in vaccine recipients than in placebo recipients. After vaccination, reports described spike-specific CD8+ and CD4+ T cell responses as showing substantial breadth. Total T cell responses were possibly underestimated by TCR breadth and depth analyses.

Clones were read by immunoSEQ multiplex PCR, and TCRdb kept only the in-frame ones, dropping some. This table has about 97,000 clones, around 80% appearing once. The CDR3 has 14 residues. Germline V gene data show CDR1 as LGHDT and CDR2 as YNNKEL (reference sequence). V was shortened by 2 bases and J by 5 bases, with 10 bases between the two germline ends. The sequencing used peripheral blood, collected after recovery from COVID-19. This clonotype was sampled from a human donor who had recovered from COVID-19. V gene TRBV3-1 (or the pseudogene TRBV3-2) combines with J gene TRBJ1-5, with a weak D call TRBD1 (5 bases). The CDR3 nucleotides are TGTGCCAGCAGCCAACTTCAGGGTCATCAGCCCCAGCATTTT. Protein: CASSQLQGHQPQHF.